This T cell receptor (beta chain) was sequenced in a study of cytomegalovirus exposure and HLA in healthy donors. PCR was performed using 60 Vbeta and 13 Jbeta primers. Sequencing used immunoSEQ multiplex PCR; TCRdb keeps in-frame clones, though not all of them. This repertoire includes about 43,000 clones. The V gene's germline CDR1 is LNHNV and CDR2 YYDKDF (reference sequence). The CDR3 consists of 15 residues. V gave up 1 base and J gave up 2 bases; unmatched junction bases: 2. This rearrangement joins TRBV15 to TRBJ2-7; 10 bases are shared with TRBD2. The specimen was PBMCs. This TCR came from a woman aged 25 to 39 in good health and CMV-seronegative. The chain's CDR3 is CATSRVLAGAYEQYF. In nucleotides, the CDR3 is TGTGCCACCAGCAGAGTCCTAGCGGGAGCCTACGAGCAGTACTTC.